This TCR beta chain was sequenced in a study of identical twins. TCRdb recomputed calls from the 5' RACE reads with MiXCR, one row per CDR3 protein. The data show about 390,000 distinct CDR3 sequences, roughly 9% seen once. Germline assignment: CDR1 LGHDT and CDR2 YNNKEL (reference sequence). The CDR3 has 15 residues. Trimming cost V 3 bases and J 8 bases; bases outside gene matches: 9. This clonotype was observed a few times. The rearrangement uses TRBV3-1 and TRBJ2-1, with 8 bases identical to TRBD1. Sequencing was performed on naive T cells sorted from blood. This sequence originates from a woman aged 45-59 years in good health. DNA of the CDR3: TGTGCCAGCAGCCATGGTCACAGGGGGTTCGATGAGCAGTTCTTC. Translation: CASSHGHRGFDEQFF.